The rows below give T cell receptor beta chains drawn from one sample of a study of blood T cell repertoires in COVID-19. Profiled with immunoSEQ multiplex PCR; TCRdb holds only in-frame clones, not every one. The table has roughly 240,000 clones, around 89% seen once. Input material: PBMCs or T cells enriched from blood (not recorded which). The receptor source for this set is a woman aged 40 to 49 with acute COVID-19. Both conserved end residues are trimmed from each CDR3.

TRBV5-7	TRBJ2-1	ASSSGTYNEQF
TRBV11-2	TRBJ2-7	ASSPGHPYEQY
TRBV13	TRBJ2-3	ASSWGLAGGRWETQY
TRBV10-2	TRBJ2-3	ASRPGQGADTQY
TRBV15	TRBJ2-3	ATSSGLAGATSTDTQY
TRBV29-1	TRBJ1-4	SVGHDGTAYEKLF
TRBV19	TRBJ1-5	ASSIGRQLNQPQH
TRBV7-9	TRBJ2-2	ASSLGQGSLYLIGELF
TRBV7-2	TRBJ2-2	ASSLQGSNTGELF
TRBV6-2/TRBV6-3	TRBJ2-2	ASTPHSGRKTGELF
TRBV5-5	TRBJ2-1	ASSPGLGVYNEQF
TRBV19	TRBJ1-2	ASSTLGGGNYGYT
TRBV24-1	TRBJ2-7	ATSDTGGREQY
TRBV5-6	TRBJ2-7	ASSLGGQGPSYEQY
TRBV5-6	TRBJ1-6	ASSLTVNSPLH
TRBV7-9	TRBJ2-1	ASSFRLAGDGNEQF
TRBV7-2	TRBJ2-2	ASSLDGASGSTGELF
TRBV20-1	TRBJ2-4	SALQGNIQY
TRBV10-1	TRBJ2-7	ASSSGGAYEQY
TRBV6-5	TRBJ2-5	ASSSGDRGGGETQY
TRBV6-5	TRBJ1-2	ASSSTVYGYT
TRBV4-2	TRBJ2-1	ASSPRLVGVYNEQF
TRBV24-1	TRBJ2-5	ATSDSRRGGETQY
TRBV4-2	TRBJ1-5	ASSQDRNSNQPQH
TRBV5-6	TRBJ1-1	ASNQQGRNTEAF
TRBV5-4	TRBJ1-2	ASSFEEDRFNYGYT
TRBV6-2/TRBV6-3	TRBJ1-5	ASSYEWGAGNQPQH
TRBV24-1	TRBJ1-3	ATSASGAGNTIY
TRBV5-1	TRBJ2-2	ASSGGSDTGELF
TRBV27	TRBJ2-2	ASPPGDRYTGELF
TRBV24-1	TRBJ1-2	ATSDSGQGGDGYT
TRBV19	TRBJ2-3	ASSIGLAGGTDTQY
TRBV5-4	TRBJ2-1	ASSSPSGAYNEQF
TRBV19	TRBJ1-1	ASSIFGNTEAF
TRBV5-6	TRBJ1-3	ASSLVGPRGLSGNTIY
TRBV5-1	TRBJ1-3	ASSLSRGGSGNTIY